The next 7 T cell receptor beta chains were all read from a single sample in a study of T cell responses to AZD1222 COVID-19 vaccine. Only in-frame clones appear in the TCRdb table, and some are missing; sequencing was by immunoSEQ multiplex PCR. The sample contains over 150,000 clones, about 87% of which appear only once. The source was peripheral blood, collected on day 0 of AZD1222 vaccination. These receptors originate from an adult in good health.

This clone was detected a few times. The chain links TRBV27 to TRBJ2-6; 7 bases are a match to TRBD1. CDR3 size: 17 residues. Germline values: CDR1 MNHEY, CDR2 SMNVEV (reference sequence). The V and J ends lost 4 bases and 0 bases, in that order; junction bases with no gene match: 6. Here the CDR3 reads CASSSGQYISGANVLTF. CDR3 DNA: TGTGCCAGCAGTTCGGGACAGTATATCTCTGGGGCCAACGTCCTGACTTTC. Looking up the rest from reference TRBV27 and TRBJ2-6 gives the full variable domain: EAQVTQNPRYLITVTGKKLTVTCSQNMNHEYMSWYRQDPGLGLRQIYYSMNVEVTDKGDVPEGYKVSRKEKRNFPLILESPSPNQTSLYFCASSSGQYISGANVLTFGAGSRLTVL.

This chain uses TRBV28 with TRBJ2-4; possibly TRBD2 for D (7 bases). The V gene's germline CDR1 is MDHEN and CDR2 SYDVKM. The CDR3 length is 16 residues. V was shortened by 6 bases and J by 13 bases, with 28 bases between the two germline ends. The CDR3 bases are TGTGCCAGCAGCTCCTTGGGGGGGCGTTACTATGTGGGCCAGTACTTC. This codes for CASSSLGGRYYVGQYF.

This chain joins TRBV6-2 or TRBV6-3 and TRBJ2-5; 8 bases are shared with TRBD2. The CDR3 has 15 amino acids. From germline, CDR1 is MNHEY and CDR2 SVGEGT. The junction had 11 bases not matched to a gene; V was cut back by 6 bases and J by 5 bases. CDR3 sequence: CASSRNEGLGETQYF. The CDR3 region has the DNA TGTGCCAGCAGCAGAAACGAGGGACTAGGCGAGACCCAGTACTTC.

The rearrangement joins TRBV24-1 to TRBJ2-1; 9 bases align to TRBD1. V was clipped by 7 bases and J by 7 bases; unmatched bases: 4. The CDR3 has 13 residues. CDR1 and CDR2 (germline): KGHDR, SFDVKD. CDR3 sequence: CATRTGGRNEQFF. The DNA of the CDR3 is TGTGCCACCAGGACAGGGGGTAGGAATGAGCAGTTCTTC.

The chain couples TRBV6-1 to TRBJ2-3; TRBD2 matches 9 bases. The CDR3 is 15 residues long. V trimming: 3 bases; J trimming: 6 bases; junction bases outside the gene matches: 7. CDR1 MNHNS and CDR2 SASEGT come from the germline V gene. The CDR3 coding sequence is TGTGCCAGCAGTGAGATAGCGGGAGCTCGGGATACGCAGTATTTT. Translation: CASSEIAGARDTQYF.

The chain is built from TRBV6-1 and TRBJ2-5; D may be TRBD1 or TRBD2 (5 bases each). CDR1 and CDR2 from the germline V gene are MNHNS and SASEGT. Trimming took 0 bases from V and 0 from J, leaving 8 bases between them. CDR3 length equals 15 residues. The CDR3 nucleotides are TGTGCCAGCAGTGAAGCGGGGACGTACCAAGAGACCCAGTACTTC. The encoded protein is CASSEAGTYQETQYF.

The CDR3 DNA reads as TGTGCCACCAGTGAGGGACAGAGCTCCTACAATGAGCAGTTCTTC. Protein sequence: CATSEGQSSYNEQFF. The chain has TRBV24-1 and TRBJ2-1, with 7 bases identical to TRBD1. J was trimmed by 0 bases and V by 4 bases; bases with no gene match: 2. The CDR3 runs to 15 residues. Per germline, CDR1 KGHDR and CDR2 SFDVKD.